This T cell receptor beta chain was sequenced during a study of vaccination effects on CD4 cells after COVID-19. The CDR3 extends over 14 amino acids. Germline V gene sequence: CDR1 MDHEN, CDR2 SYDVKM. V lost 8 bases to trimming and J lost 8 bases; unmatched junction nucleotides: 9. Libraries were prepared by immunoSEQ multiplex PCR; TCRdb keeps only in-frame clonotypes and omits some of them. Among approximately 61,000 clones listed, about 78% were seen once. Isolating CD4+ T cells followed approximately 11 days of culture. Vaccination of participants consisted of two doses of either the BNT162b2 or mRNA-1273 vaccine. Among the vaccine recipients, none had a prior SARS-CoV-2 infection, and nucleocapsid antibodies were negative. IL-2 medium supplanted half the medium on days 3 and 7. With regard to this clone: As yet, its antigen is unknown.

The rearrangement joins TRBV28 to TRBJ1-4, with 9 bases identical to TRBD1. The sequence was collected from a human donor who received a COVID-19 vaccine. The specimen comprised CD4+ T cells from PBMCs cultured without peptide, sampled after COVID-19 vaccination. CDR3 amino acids: CASGPGQGREKLFF. CDR3 coding DNA: TGTGCCAGCGGCCCTGGACAGGGGCGCGAAAAACTGTTTTTT.